Listed here are 22 T cell receptor beta chains from one sample, sequenced in a study of tumor-infiltrating lymphocytes in primary liver carcinoma. TCR beta cDNA was prepared out of 450 to 500 ng total RNA by means of a constant-region primer. Slightly modified ARM-PCR served as the procedure for the TCR beta libraries. These libraries came from three rounds of nested multiplex PCR. Each of the first two PCR rounds ran roughly 9 cycles with TRBV1-TRBV30 forward and C-beta reverse primers. TCRdb independently ran MiXCR on the multiplex PCR reads; one entry per CDR3 protein. In the table there are fewer than 150,000 distinct CDR3 sequences, 50% to 70% of which are singletons. Scientists recovered RNA and DNA together from about 20-30 mg of unsorted bulk tissue. The specimen sequenced was liver tumor tissue from sampling region 1. Subset indicated: tumor region T1, superior pole. These receptors came from a woman aged 55 to 70 with primary liver carcinoma and hepatitis B virus infection.

To note about this clonotype: This may be a read error, as it is one base from a much larger clone. This sequence joins TRBV12-3 or TRBV12-4 and TRBJ2-3, with D uncertain. CDR3 length: 14 amino acids. Trimming stripped 1 base from V and 5 bases from J, with 10 bases between. CDR3 sequence reads: CASSLGFSIDTQYF. The CDR3 bases are TGTGCCAGCAGTTTAGGTTTTTCCATAGATACGCAGTATTTT.

This clonotype was observed at least ten times. V usage is TRBV4-2 and J usage is TRBJ2-2; 9 bases line up with TRBD1. The CDR3 contains 13 residues. Germline V gives CDR1 LGHNA, CDR2 YNFKEQ. The V segment lost 4 bases and the J segment 6 bases; nucleotides outside the gene matches: 0. The CDR3 DNA reads TGTGCCAGCAGCCGGACAGGGGCCGGGGAGCTGTTTTTT. It yields the protein CASSRTGAGELFF.

This clonotype was counted once. Since the CDR3 does not end with the conserved phenylalanine or tryptophan, this likely comes from a read error. The rearrangement uses TRBV29-1 and TRBJ2-5, with no clear D. The germline V gene encodes CDR1 SQVTM and CDR2 ANQGSEA. This CDR3 has 12 residues. The chain's CDR3 is CNVELPEETQYL. The CDR3 nucleotides read TGCAACGTTGAATTACCCGAAGAGACCCAGTACTTG.

To note about this clonotype: This may be a read error, as it is one base from a much larger clone. The CDR3 end shows no conserved phenylalanine or tryptophan, and so a read error is likely. The chain recombines TRBV29-1 with TRBJ1-1, with 10 bases matching TRBD1. This CDR3 has 15 amino acids. The ends lost 8 bases at V and 3 bases at J; junction bases unmatched: 12. Germline CDR1 SQVTM, CDR2 ANQGSEA. The CDR3, as DNA: TGCAGCCCAATACCGGGACAGGGGATTTACACTGAAGCTTTCTTA. It codes for CSPIPGQGIYTEAFL.

Note on this clonotype: Compared with germline, one end of the junction differs, possibly owing to a read error. V gene TRBV30 combines with J gene TRBJ2-2; D is ambiguous. CDR3 length equals 15 residues. Germline loops: CDR1 GTSNPN, CDR2 SVGIG (reference sequence). The CDR3 region is CARSIAQLLAGELFF. CDR3 coding DNA: TGTGCCAGGAGCATAGCCCAGTTACTGGCCGGGGAGCTGTTTTTT.

In the case of this clonotype: The junction does not match germline at one end; this may be a read error. CDR3 DNA: TGTGCCAGCAGCTTAGCTCGAGCGGGGACCCGAGAGACCCAGTATTTC. As protein: CASSLARAGTRETQYF. The chain joins TRBV11-2 to TRBJ2-5; 7 nucleotides line up with TRBD2. The CDR3 runs to 16 residues. From germline, CDR1 is SGHAT and CDR2 FQNNGV.

Of note for this clonotype: At one of its ends the junction is not consistent with the germline gene, which may arise from a read error. The chain recombines TRBV11-2 with TRBJ2-3, with D unresolved. Looked up from germline, CDR1 is SGHAT and CDR2 is FQNNGV. The CDR3 is 11 residues long. The CDR3 nucleotides are TGTCCCAGCAGCCGTACGAGTACGCAGTATTTT. Translated, it gives CPSSRTSTQYF.

Of note for this clonotype: One junction end does not reproduce the germline sequence, and a read error may be involved. V is TRBV11-3 and J is TRBJ2-7; no reliable D call. The CDR3 has 14 amino acids. CDR1 and CDR2 from the germline V gene are SGHNT and YENEEA. The CDR3 DNA reads TGTGCCACCAGCTTAACGGTGTGCCGCTACGAGCAGTGCTTC. It specifies CATSLTVCRYEQCF.

Comment on this clonotype: Sequence at one end of the junction differs from germline and may be a read error. This chain links TRBV5-4 with TRBJ1-1; D perhaps matches TRBD1 (6 bases). CDR3 size: 13 residues. CDR1 is SGHNT and CDR2 is YYREEE in the germline V gene (reference sequence). CDR3 nucleotide sequence: TGTGCCAACAGCAGGGACACCAACACTGAAGCTTTCTTT. Translation: CANSRDTNTEAFF. Combining the CDR3 with reference TRBV5-4 and TRBJ1-1 gives the whole variable domain ETGVTQSPTHLIKTRGQQVTLRCSSQSGHNTVSWYQQALGQGPQFIFQYYREEENGRGNFPPRFSGLQFPNYSSELNVNALELDDSALYLCANSRDTNTEAFFGQGTRLTVV.

V and J are TRBV28 and TRBJ2-7; no firm D call. The V and J ends lost 2 bases and 3 bases respectively, with 11 bases between them. Germline values: CDR1 MDHEN, CDR2 SYDVKM. The CDR3 is made up of 14 amino acids. The CDR3: CASSLKGIRYEQYF. CDR3 DNA sequence: TGTGCCAGCAGTTTAAAAGGAATACGCTACGAGCAGTACTTC.

To note about this clonotype: The conserved phenylalanine or tryptophan normally closing the CDR3 is absent here, so this likely arose from a read error. The V and J genes are TRBV11-2 and TRBJ2-3, with D possibly being TRBD2 (7 bases). CDR1 is SGHAT and CDR2 is FQNNGV in the germline V gene. The CDR3 spans 17 residues. CDR3 region: CASGLGGLTYTSDTQYS. The CDR3 DNA reads as TGTGCTAGCGGCTTAGGGGGACTAACGTACACGTCAGATACGCAGTATTCT.

On this clonotype: The conserved closing phenylalanine or tryptophan is absent in this CDR3, likely reflecting a read error. The chain couples TRBV11-3 to TRBJ2-1; no clear D gene. Germline V gene lookup returns CDR1 SGHNT and CDR2 YENEEA. The CDR3 is made up of 15 amino acids. In DNA, the CDR3 is TGTGCCAGCAGCCTTAACACTAACCCCTACAATGCGCAGTTCCTC. Translated: CASSLNTNPYNAQFL.

The chain has TRBV19 and TRBJ1-1; D remains ambiguous. CDR3 length equals 13 residues. V lost 3 bases and J lost 4, with 9 bases in between. The V gene's germline CDR1 is LNHDA and CDR2 SQIVND (reference sequence). The DNA of the CDR3 is TGTGCCAGTAGTATGGGGTGGAGCACTGAAGCTTTCTTT. Translated, it gives CASSMGWSTEAFF.

In regard to this clonotype: A much larger clone lies a single base off, so this may be a read error. V gene TRBV6-5 combines with J gene TRBJ2-3; no firm D call. The V end was cut by 6 bases, the J end by 7 bases, with 8 bases between. CDR1 is MNHEY, CDR2 SVGAGI, per germline. There are 11 residues in the CDR3. As DNA, the CDR3 is TGTGCCAGCAGCGTCGGGTATACGCAGTATTTT. It encodes CASSVGYTQYF.

Worth noting for this clonotype: A read error may be the cause here, since a much bigger clone is one base away. V is TRBV12-3 or TRBV12-4 and J is TRBJ2-7; no firm D call. The CDR3 consists of 13 residues. CDR3 nucleotides: TGTGCCAGCAGTAGGTCCGAGACCTACGAGCCGTACTTC. It encodes CASSRSETYEPYF.

This clonotype appeared many times. The chain recombines TRBV5-4 with TRBJ2-1, with TRBD2 matching over 10 bases. The germline V gene encodes CDR1 SGHNT and CDR2 YYREEE (reference sequence). V shed 4 bases and J 8 bases; nucleotides not matched to a gene: 9. This CDR3 has 15 amino acids. CDR3 region: CASSPQAGGIDEQFF. The CDR3 DNA is TGTGCCAGCAGCCCGCAAGCGGGAGGGATCGATGAGCAGTTCTTC. Filled out from reference TRBV5-4 and TRBJ2-1, the complete variable domain reads ETGVTQSPTHLIKTRGQQVTLRCSSQSGHNTVSWYQQALGQGPQFIFQYYREEENGRGNFPPRFSGLQFPNYSSELNVNALELDDSALYLCASSPQAGGIDEQFFGPGTRLTVL.

To note about this clonotype: An end of the junction does not agree with germline; a read error may underlie this. V is TRBV28 and J is TRBJ2-7; 8 nucleotides line up with TRBD2. CDR1 and CDR2 (germline): MDHEN, SYDVKM. The CDR3 extends over 14 amino acids. The CDR3 sequence is CASSLAGSSYEEYF. CDR3 nucleotides: TGTGCCAGCAGTCTAGCGGGTAGCTCCTACGAGGAGTACTTC.

The chain's CDR3 is CASGLSRLPTDTQYF. The CDR3 nucleotides are TGTGCCAGCGGCCTCTCGAGACTACCCACAGATACGCAGTATTTT. The chain has TRBV5-5 and TRBJ2-3, with D tentatively TRBD2 (5 bases). The CDR3 sequence is 15 residues long. Trimming stripped 7 bases from V and 2 bases from J, with 17 bases between. Looked up from germline, CDR1 is SGHKS and CDR2 is YYEKEE (reference sequence).

On this clonotype itself: A read error may produce the germline difference seen at one junction end. The V call is TRBV11-3, the J call TRBJ1-1; D ambiguous. CDR3 size: 14 residues. Germline CDR1 is SGHNT and CDR2 is YENEEA. The CDR3 region is CPSSLDLAEAEAFF. The CDR3 DNA follows: TGTCCCAGTAGCTTAGATCTGGCGGAGGCTGAAGCTTTCTTT.

Regarding this clonotype: Being one base from a much bigger clone, this may be a read error. The rearrangement links TRBV4-1 to TRBJ2-7; D not certain. In germline, CDR1 is MGHRA, CDR2 YSYEKL. The V end was cut by 0 bases, the J end by 0 bases, with 9 bases between. The length of the CDR3 is 15 residues. CDR3 sequence (DNA): TGCGCCAGCAGCCAAGAGGGAAAGGGCTCCTACGAGCAGTACTTC. Protein: CASSQEGKGSYEQYF.

This clonotype was counted many times. This chain joins TRBV29-1 and TRBJ2-5; the D gene is possibly TRBD1 (6 bases). Germline V gives CDR1 SQVTM, CDR2 ANQGSEA. There are 12 residues in the CDR3. Trimming shortened V by 4 bases and J by 9 bases, and 15 bases separated the two germline ends. The CDR3 sequence: CSVVARPGAQYF. The CDR3, as DNA: TGCAGCGTTGTCGCCAGGCCAGGGGCCCAGTACTTC.

The chain has TRBV6-5 and TRBJ1-4, with a tentative D call TRBD1 (6 bases). The CDR3 sequence is 18 residues long. Per the germline V gene, CDR1 is MNHEY and CDR2 is SVGAGI. The germline V and J ends were trimmed by 0 bases and 1 base, with 15 bases remaining between them. CDR3 bases: TGTGCCAGCAGTTACTCATCTATAGGGGGGTTAACTAATGAAAAACTGTTTTTT. Translating it yields CASSYSSIGGLTNEKLFF.